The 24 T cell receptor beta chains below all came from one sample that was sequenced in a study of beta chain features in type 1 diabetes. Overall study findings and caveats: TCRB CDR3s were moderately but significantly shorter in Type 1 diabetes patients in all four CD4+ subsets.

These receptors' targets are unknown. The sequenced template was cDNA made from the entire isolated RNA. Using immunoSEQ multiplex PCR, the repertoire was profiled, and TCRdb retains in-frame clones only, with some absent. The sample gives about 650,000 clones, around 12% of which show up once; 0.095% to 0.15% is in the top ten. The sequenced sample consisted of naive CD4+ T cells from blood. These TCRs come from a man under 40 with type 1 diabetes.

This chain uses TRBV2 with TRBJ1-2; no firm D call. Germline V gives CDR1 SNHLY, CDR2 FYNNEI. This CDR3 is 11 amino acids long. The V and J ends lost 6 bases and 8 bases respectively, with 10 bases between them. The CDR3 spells CASSPLMGYTF. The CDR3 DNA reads TGTGCCAGCAGCCCTTTAATGGGCTACACCTTC.

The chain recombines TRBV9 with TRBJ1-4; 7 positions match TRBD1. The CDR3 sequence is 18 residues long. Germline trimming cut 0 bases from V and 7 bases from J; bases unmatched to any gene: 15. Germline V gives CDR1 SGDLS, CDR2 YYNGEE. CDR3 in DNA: TGTGCCAGCAGCGTAGTACTGAGGGGGCGAAAGGAGGGTGAAAAACTGTTTTTT. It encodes CASSVVLRGRKEGEKLFF.

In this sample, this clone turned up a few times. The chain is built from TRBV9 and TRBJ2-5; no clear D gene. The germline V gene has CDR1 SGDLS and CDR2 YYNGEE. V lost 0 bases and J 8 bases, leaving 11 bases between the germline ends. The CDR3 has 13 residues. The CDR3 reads CASSVGGSSTQYF. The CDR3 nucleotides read TGTGCCAGCAGCGTAGGTGGGTCGTCTACCCAGTACTTC.

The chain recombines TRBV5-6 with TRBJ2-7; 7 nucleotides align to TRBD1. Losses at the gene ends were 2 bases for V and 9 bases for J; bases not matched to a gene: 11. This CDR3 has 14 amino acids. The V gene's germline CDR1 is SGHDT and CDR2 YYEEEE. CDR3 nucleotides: TGTGCCAGCAGCTTATGGACAGGTGGTCTTGGGCAGTACTTC. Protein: CASSLWTGGLGQYF.

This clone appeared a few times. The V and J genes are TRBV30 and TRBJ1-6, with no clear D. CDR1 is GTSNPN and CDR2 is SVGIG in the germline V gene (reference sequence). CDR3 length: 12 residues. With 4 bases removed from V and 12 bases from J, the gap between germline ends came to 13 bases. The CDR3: CAWIGNLGPLHF. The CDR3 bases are TGTGCCTGGATTGGCAATCTTGGACCCCTCCACTTT.

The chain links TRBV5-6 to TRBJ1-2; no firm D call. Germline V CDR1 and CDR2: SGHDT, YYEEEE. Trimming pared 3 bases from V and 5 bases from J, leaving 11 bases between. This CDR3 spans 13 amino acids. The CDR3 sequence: CASSSRTAYGYTF. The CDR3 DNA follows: TGTGCCAGCAGCTCGCGGACGGCTTATGGCTACACCTTC. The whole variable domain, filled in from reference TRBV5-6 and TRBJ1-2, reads DAGVTQSPTHLIKTRGQQVTLRCSPKSGHDTVSWYQQALGQGPQFIFQYYEEEERQRGNFPDRFSGHQFPNYSSELNVNALLLGDSALYLCASSSRTAYGYTFGSGTRLTVV.

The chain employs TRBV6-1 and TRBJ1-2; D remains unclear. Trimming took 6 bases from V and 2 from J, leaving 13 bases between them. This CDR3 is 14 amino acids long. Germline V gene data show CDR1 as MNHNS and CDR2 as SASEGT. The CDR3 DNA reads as TGTGCCAGCAGCGCAGGAGTTTGGAACTATGGCTACACCTTC. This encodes CASSAGVWNYGYTF.

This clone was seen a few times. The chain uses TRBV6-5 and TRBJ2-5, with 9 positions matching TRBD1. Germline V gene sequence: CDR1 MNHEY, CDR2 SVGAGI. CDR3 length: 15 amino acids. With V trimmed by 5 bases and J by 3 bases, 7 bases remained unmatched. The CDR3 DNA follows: TGTGCCAGCAGTACAGGGGGCGCGAATGAAGAGACCCAGTACTTC. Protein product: CASSTGGANEETQYF.

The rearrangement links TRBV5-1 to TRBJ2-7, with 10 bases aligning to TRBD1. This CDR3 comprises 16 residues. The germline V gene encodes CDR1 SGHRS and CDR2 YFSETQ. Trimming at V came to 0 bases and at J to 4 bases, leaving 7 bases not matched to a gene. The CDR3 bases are TGCGCCAGCAGCTTGGACTCGACAGGGGGCTTATACGAGCAGTACTTC. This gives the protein CASSLDSTGGLYEQYF.

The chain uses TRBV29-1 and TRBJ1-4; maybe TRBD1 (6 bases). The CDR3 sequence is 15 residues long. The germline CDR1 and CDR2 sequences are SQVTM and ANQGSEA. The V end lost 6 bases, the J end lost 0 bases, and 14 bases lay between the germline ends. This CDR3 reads CSVRNRAATNEKLFF. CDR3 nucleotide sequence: TGCAGCGTGCGAAACAGGGCCGCAACTAATGAAAAACTGTTTTTT.

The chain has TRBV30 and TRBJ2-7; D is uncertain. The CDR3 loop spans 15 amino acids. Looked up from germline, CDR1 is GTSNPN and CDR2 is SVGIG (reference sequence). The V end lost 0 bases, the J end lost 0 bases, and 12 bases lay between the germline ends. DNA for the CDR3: TGTGCCTGGAGTGTAAAGGGCTCCCTCTCCTACGAGCAGTACTTC. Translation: CAWSVKGSLSYEQYF.

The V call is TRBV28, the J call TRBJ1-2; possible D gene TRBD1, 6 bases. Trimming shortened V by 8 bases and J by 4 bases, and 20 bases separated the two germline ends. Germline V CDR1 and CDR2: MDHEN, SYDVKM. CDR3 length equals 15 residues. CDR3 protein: CASSYAGGRVYGYTF. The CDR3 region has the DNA TGTGCCAGCTCTTACGCGGGGGGCCGGGTCTATGGCTACACCTTC.

CDR3 sequence (DNA): TGTGCCAGCAGCAGAATGGCGGCAGCCTACGAGCAGTACTTC. Its protein product is CASSRMAAAYEQYF. The chain recombines TRBV7-2 with TRBJ2-7, with D hard to call. Germline V gives CDR1 SGHTA, CDR2 FQGNSA. The CDR3 is 14 residues long. Trimming shortened V by 5 bases and J by 2 bases, and 13 bases separated the two germline ends.

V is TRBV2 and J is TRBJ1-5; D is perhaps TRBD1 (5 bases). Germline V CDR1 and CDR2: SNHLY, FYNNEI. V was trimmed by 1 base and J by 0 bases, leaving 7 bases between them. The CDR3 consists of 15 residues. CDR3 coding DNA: TGTGCCAGCAGTGAAGAGAGGGGTAGCAATCAGCCCCAGCATTTT. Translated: CASSEERGSNQPQHF.

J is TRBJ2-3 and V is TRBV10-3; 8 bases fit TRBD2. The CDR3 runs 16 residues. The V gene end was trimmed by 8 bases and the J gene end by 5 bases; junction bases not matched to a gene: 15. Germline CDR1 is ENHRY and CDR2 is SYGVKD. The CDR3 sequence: CAISPGGGGRQDTQYF. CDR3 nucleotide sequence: TGTGCCATCTCCCCGGGGGGCGGGGGGCGTCAAGATACGCAGTATTTT.

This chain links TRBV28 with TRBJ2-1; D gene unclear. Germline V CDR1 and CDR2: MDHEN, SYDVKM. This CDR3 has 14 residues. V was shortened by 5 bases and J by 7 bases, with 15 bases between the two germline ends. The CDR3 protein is CASSRPYLENEQFF. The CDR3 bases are TGTGCCAGCAGTCGCCCTTACCTAGAGAATGAGCAGTTCTTC.

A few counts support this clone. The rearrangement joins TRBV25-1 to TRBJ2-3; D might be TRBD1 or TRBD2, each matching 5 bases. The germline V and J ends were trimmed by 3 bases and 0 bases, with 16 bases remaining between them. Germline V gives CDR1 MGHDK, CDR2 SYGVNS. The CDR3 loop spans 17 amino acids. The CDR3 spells CASSDSLGDTSTDTQYF. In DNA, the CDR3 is TGTGCCAGCAGTGATAGTCTGGGGGATACAAGCACAGATACGCAGTATTTT.

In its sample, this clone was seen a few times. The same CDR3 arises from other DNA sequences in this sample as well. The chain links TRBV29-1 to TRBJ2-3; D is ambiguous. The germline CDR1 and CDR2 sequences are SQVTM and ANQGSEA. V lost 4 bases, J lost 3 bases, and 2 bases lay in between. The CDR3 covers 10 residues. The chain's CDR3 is CSVGTDTQYF. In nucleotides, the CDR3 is TGCAGCGTTGGTACAGATACGCAGTATTTT.

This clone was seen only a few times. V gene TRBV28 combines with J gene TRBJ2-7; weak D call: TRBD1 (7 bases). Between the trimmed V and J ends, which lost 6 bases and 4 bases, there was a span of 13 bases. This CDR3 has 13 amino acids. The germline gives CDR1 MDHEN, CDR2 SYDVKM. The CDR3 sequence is CASSSGGRYEQYF. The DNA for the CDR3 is TGTGCCAGCAGCTCAGGGGGGCGGTACGAGCAGTACTTC.

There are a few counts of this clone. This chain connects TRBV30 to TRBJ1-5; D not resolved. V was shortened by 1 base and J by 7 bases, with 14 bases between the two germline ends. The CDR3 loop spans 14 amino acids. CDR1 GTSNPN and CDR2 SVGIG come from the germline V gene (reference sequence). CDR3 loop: CAWSGTSTDQPQHF. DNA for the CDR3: TGTGCCTGGAGTGGGACCTCGACGGACCAGCCCCAGCATTTT.

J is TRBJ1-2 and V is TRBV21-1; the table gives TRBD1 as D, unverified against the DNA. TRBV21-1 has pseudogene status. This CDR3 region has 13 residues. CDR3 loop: CASTLDRENGYTF. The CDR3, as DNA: TGTGCCAGCACTTTGGACAGGGAGAATGGCTACACCTTC.

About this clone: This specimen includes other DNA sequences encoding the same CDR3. The CDR3 nucleotides are TGTGCCAGCAGCGTAGAAGGCGGGGGGGAGACCCAGTACTTC. Its protein product is CASSVEGGGETQYF. The chain uses TRBV9 and TRBJ2-5; 8 bases map to TRBD2. Germline trimming cut 0 bases from V and 5 bases from J; bases unmatched to any gene: 3. Germline V gives CDR1 SGDLS, CDR2 YYNGEE. This CDR3 is built from 14 residues.

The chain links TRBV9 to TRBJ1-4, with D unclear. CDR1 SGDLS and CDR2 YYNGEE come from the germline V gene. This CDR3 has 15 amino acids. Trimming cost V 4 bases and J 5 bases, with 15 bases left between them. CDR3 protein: CASSPPAVGNEKLFF. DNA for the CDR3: TGTGCCAGCAGCCCTCCGGCGGTTGGAAATGAAAAACTGTTTTTT.

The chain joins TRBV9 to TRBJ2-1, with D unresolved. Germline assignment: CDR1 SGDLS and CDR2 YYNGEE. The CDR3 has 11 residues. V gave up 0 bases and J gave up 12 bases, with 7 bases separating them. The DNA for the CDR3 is TGTGCCAGCAGCGTAGGGTTAGTGCAGTTCTTC. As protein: CASSVGLVQFF.